This T cell receptor beta chain was profiled in a study of cytomegalovirus exposure and HLA in healthy donors. In the study overall: The same platform as the 650 to 700 first-cohort repertoires was used for the 90 to 150 validation repertoires, a later analysis reported.

Only in-frame clones appear in the TCRdb table, and some are missing; sequencing was by immunoSEQ multiplex PCR. Among roughly 150,000 clones listed, roughly 90% were seen once. Germline V gene data show CDR1 as SQVTM and CDR2 as ANQGSEA. This CDR3 has 14 residues. Germline trimming cut 6 bases from V and 2 bases from J; bases unmatched to any gene: 6. General observations from the study: The study listed about 150 cytomegalovirus-associated TCR beta chains. A classifier reportedly called cytomegalovirus status with high sensitivity and specificity. Three CMV-associated chains were confirmed in vitro to be specific for CMV antigens.

Of note for this clone: Its antigen is undetermined.

The chain joins TRBV29-1 to TRBJ2-5; 10 bases line up with TRBD1. This TCR was sampled from a man aged 18 to 29 in good health and CMV-seronegative. The sample consisted of PBMCs. The DNA of the CDR3 is TGCAGCGTACCACGGGACAGGGGACAAGAGACCCAGTACTTC. This codes for CSVPRDRGQETQYF.